One and the same sample provided the 2 T cell receptor beta chains below, sequenced in a study of circulating tumor DNA in untreated peripheral T-cell lymphoma. The assay was immunoSEQ multiplex PCR, and TCRdb's table has in-frame clones only and misses some. The sample records more than 5,500 clones, approximately 77% being singletons. Specimen: tumor tissue. These receptor sequences come from a human donor with peripheral T-cell lymphoma.

The chain is built from TRBV11-3 and TRBJ2-7; 10 bases map to TRBD1. The CDR3 is made up of 15 amino acids. Germline CDR1 is SGHNT and CDR2 is YENEEA. J lost 2 bases, V lost 3 bases, and 4 bases had no gene match. The DNA of the CDR3 is TGTGCCAGCAGCTTTGGGACAGGGGAGACCTACGAGCAGTACTTC. It is translated as CASSFGTGETYEQYF.

This clone was detected only once. V is TRBV6-7 and J is TRBJ1-1, with 10 bases fitting TRBD1. TRBV6-7 is classed as an ORF, of uncertain function. The CDR3 covers 20 residues. With 5 bases clipped from V and 5 bases from J, the junction kept 23 bases outside the gene matches. The DNA of the CDR3 is TGTGCCAGCAGTGAAGAGTATCCGGGACAGGGGCACCTTGGGGGGACTGAAGCTTTCTTT. Amino acid sequence: CASSEEYPGQGHLGGTEAFF.